The clone carrying this TCR beta chain was observed a handful of times. Antigen unknown. The CDR3 sequence is 16 residues long. Losses at the gene ends were 3 bases for V and 1 base for J; bases not matched to a gene: 6. This sample is drawn from a study of T cells in Graves' hyperthyroidism and ophthalmopathy. Findings and caveats of the study: Most thyroid clonotypes that were expanded above 0.001 also turned up in blood. A model using 13 V-J features told ophthalmopathy apart from stable hyperthyroidism.

Amplified regions were TCR beta CDR3 sequences from RNA transcripts. An initial round of RT-PCR targeting the TCR CDR3 relied on the HTBI primer set. From the multiplex PCR reads, TCRdb called clonotypes with MiXCR, one entry per CDR3 protein. This table has roughly 500,000 distinct CDR3 sequences, approximately 25% appearing once. Ophthalmopathy cases scored 3 or more on the Clinical Activity Score and 4 or more on NOSPECS grade, with duration below 3 months. Patients were excluded because of uncontrolled infection, other autoimmune disease, pregnancy or lactation. This receptor was taken from a woman aged 30 to 39 with Graves' ophthalmopathy. Sequenced input: blood. J is TRBJ2-7 and V is TRBV12-3 or TRBV12-4; 10 nucleotides agree with TRBD2. The CDR3 region is CASSFYPSGSSYEQYF. The CDR3 DNA follows: TGTGCCAGCAGTTTTTACCCTAGCGGGAGTTCCTACGAGCAGTACTTC.